A selection of T cell receptor beta chains follows, all from one sample in a study of control samples from healthy donors and cancer patients. Profiled with immunoSEQ multiplex PCR; TCRdb holds only in-frame clones, not every one. The sample lists around 82,000 clones, approximately 91% occurring once. Material: blood. These receptors all stem from a man in his forties or fifties in good health. Both conserved end residues are trimmed from each CDR3. The order of the fields is J gene, CDR3 length, V gene, clone size, CDR3 protein. Clone size is shown for a subset of rows, as once, few, many or a class of expanded clone.

J: TRBJ1-5
length: 11
V: TRBV7-9
size: .
CDR3: ARKQGCNQPQH

J: TRBJ1-5
length: 14
V: TRBV2
size: .
CDR3: ASSAPGQTPNQPQH

J: TRBJ1-1
length: 10
V: TRBV9
size: .
CDR3: ASSMRGPEAF

J: TRBJ1-3
length: 13
V: TRBV3-1/TRBV3-2
size: once
CDR3: ASSQALGAGNTIY

J: TRBJ2-3
length: 15
V: TRBV5-1
size: .
CDR3: ASSPSTSGGRTDTQY

J: TRBJ2-7
length: 12
V: TRBV7-8
size: .
CDR3: ASSLEASHYEQY

J: TRBJ2-7
length: 13
V: TRBV6-2/TRBV6-3
size: .
CDR3: ASSVPRDSSYEQY

J: TRBJ2-7
length: 10
V: TRBV12-3/TRBV12-4
size: .
CDR3: ASSSAESGQY

J: TRBJ1-6
length: 12
V: TRBV27
size: .
CDR3: ASSFGQGQSPLH

J: TRBJ1-4
length: 12
V: TRBV19
size: once
CDR3: ASSKGTAAEKLF

J: TRBJ2-1
length: 14
V: TRBV2
size: .
CDR3: ASSSGSSGLYNEQF

J: TRBJ2-7
length: 13
V: TRBV10-3
size: once
CDR3: AISEGGTIAHEQY

J: TRBJ1-2
length: 9
V: TRBV30
size: .
CDR3: AWSLEGFYT